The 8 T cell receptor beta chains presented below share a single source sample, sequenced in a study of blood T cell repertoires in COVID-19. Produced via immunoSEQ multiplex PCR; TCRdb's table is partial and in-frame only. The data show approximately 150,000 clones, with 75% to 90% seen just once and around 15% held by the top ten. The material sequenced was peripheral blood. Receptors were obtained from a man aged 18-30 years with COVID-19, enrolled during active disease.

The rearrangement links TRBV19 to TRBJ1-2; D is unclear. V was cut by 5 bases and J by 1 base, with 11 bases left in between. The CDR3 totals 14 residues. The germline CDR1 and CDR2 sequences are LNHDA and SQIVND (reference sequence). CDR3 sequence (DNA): TGTGCCAGTAGTCCCGCCGGGGTTAACTATGGCTACACCTTC. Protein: CASSPAGVNYGYTF.

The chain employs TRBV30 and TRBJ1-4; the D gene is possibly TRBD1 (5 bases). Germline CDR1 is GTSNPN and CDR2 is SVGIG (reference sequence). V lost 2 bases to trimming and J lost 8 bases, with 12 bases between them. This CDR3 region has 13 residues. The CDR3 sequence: CAWSLRGGEKLFF. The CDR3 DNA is TGTGCCTGGAGTTTAAGGGGAGGGGAAAAACTGTTTTTT.

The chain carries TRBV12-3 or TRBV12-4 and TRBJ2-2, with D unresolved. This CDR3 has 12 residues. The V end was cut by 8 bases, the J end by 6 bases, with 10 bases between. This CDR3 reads CASEDDAGELFF. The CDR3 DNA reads TGTGCCAGCGAGGATGATGCCGGGGAGCTGTTTTTT.

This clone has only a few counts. DNA for the CDR3: TGTGCCAGCAGTTACTCTTCCCCGGTCAACGTCCTGACTTTC. This sequence encodes CASSYSSPVNVLTF. This chain links TRBV6-5 with TRBJ2-6; D is unclear. V dropped 0 bases and J dropped 9 bases, with 9 bases sitting between them. The CDR3 length is 14 residues. Germline assignment: CDR1 MNHEY and CDR2 SVGAGI.

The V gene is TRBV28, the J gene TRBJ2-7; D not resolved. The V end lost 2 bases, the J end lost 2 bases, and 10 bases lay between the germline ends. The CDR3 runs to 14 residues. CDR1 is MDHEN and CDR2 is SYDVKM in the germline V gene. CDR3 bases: TGTGCCAGCAGTTTAAAACTGGAGACCTACGAGCAGTACTTC. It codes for CASSLKLETYEQYF.

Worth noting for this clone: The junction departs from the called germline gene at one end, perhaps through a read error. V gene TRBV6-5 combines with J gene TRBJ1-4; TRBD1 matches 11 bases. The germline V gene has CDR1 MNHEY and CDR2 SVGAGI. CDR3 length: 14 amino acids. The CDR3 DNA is TGTGCCAGCAGTCCCGGGACAGGGGGTGAAAAACTGCTTTTT. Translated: CASSPGTGGEKLLF.

CDR3 sequence reads: CASARQISYNSPLHF. The DNA for the CDR3 is TGTGCCAGCGCCCGACAGATCTCCTATAATTCACCCCTCCACTTT. V and J are TRBV6-5 and TRBJ1-6, with a weak D call TRBD1 (5 bases). The CDR3 runs 15 residues. Between the trimmed V and J ends, which lost 8 bases and 0 bases, there was a span of 11 bases. CDR1 MNHEY and CDR2 SVGAGI come from the germline V gene.

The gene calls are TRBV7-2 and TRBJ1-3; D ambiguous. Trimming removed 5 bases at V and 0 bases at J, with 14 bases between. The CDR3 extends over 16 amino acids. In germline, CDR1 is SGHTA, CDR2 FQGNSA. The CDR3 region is CASSPRTGTSGNTIYF. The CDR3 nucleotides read TGTGCCAGCAGCCCCCGCACTGGTACCTCTGGAAACACCATATATTTT.